The 21 T cell receptor beta chains below come from one sample, sequenced in a study of cytomegalovirus exposure and HLA in healthy donors. In the PCR, 60 Vbeta and 13 Jbeta primers were used. This table comes from immunoSEQ multiplex PCR, and its TCRdb copy is limited to in-frame clones, with some not included. Of under 100,000 clones listed, around 79% are singletons. The sample comprised PBMCs. All receptors derive from a man between 25 and 39 years old in good health and CMV-seronegative.

This clone was observed once. The chain links TRBV5-1 to TRBJ2-5; tentatively, D is TRBD2 (5 bases). The DNA end lines up better with TRBJ2-7; the J call may be wrong. Looked up from germline, CDR1 is SGHRS and CDR2 is YFSETQ. This CDR3 contains 15 residues. The CDR3 DNA sequence: TGCGCCAGCAGCTTGAGGAGCGGACTCTCCTACGAGCAGTACTTC. Translation: CASSLRSGLSYEQYF.

The genes are TRBV9 and TRBJ2-1; no reliable D call. The CDR3 extends over 12 amino acids. The germline V gene encodes CDR1 SGDLS and CDR2 YYNGEE. The V end lost 3 bases, the J end lost 7 bases, and 8 bases lay between the germline ends. CDR3 sequence: CASSASDNEQFF. The CDR3 region has the DNA TGTGCCAGCAGCGCCTCAGATAATGAGCAGTTCTTC. Full variable domain (rest looked up from reference TRBV9 and TRBJ2-1): DSGVTQTPKHLITATGQRVTLRCSPRSGDLSVYWYQQSLDQGLQFLIQYYNGEERAKGNILERFSAQQFPDLHSELNLSSLELGDSALYFCASSASDNEQFFGPGTRLTVL.

The sample holds one count of this clone. V is TRBV4-3 and J is TRBJ2-7, with D perhaps matching TRBD1 (6 bases). CDR1 is LGHNA, CDR2 YSLEER, per germline. The CDR3 covers 14 residues. Trimming left V 1 base short and J 5 bases short, with 12 bases between. CDR3 loop: CASSQGRTADEQYF. The DNA of the CDR3 is TGCGCCAGCAGCCAAGGTCGGACAGCCGACGAGCAGTACTTC.

This clone was recorded only once. The CDR3 sequence is CASSPGTLPREQFF. The CDR3, as DNA: TGTGCCAGCAGTCCGGGGACTCTCCCTCGTGAGCAGTTCTTC. This rearrangement joins TRBV27 to TRBJ2-1; TRBD2 is a possible D gene (6 bases). Germline CDR1 reads MNHEY; CDR2 reads SMNVEV (reference sequence). Trimming left V 5 bases short and J 9 bases short, with 17 bases between. The CDR3 runs 14 residues.

J is TRBJ1-2 and V is TRBV10-3; D gene ambiguous. Trimming pared 0 bases from V and 4 bases from J, leaving 12 bases between. The V gene's germline CDR1 is ENHRY and CDR2 SYGVKD. CDR3 length: 15 residues. CDR3 amino acids: CAISESIAEGYGYTF. In nucleotides, the CDR3 is TGTGCCATCAGTGAGTCAATAGCAGAAGGCTATGGCTACACCTTC.

This sequence joins TRBV27 and TRBJ2-5, with a weak D call TRBD1 (6 bases). The CDR3 consists of 16 residues. CDR1 is MNHEY and CDR2 is SMNVEV in the germline V gene (reference sequence). V was cut by 5 bases and J by 2 bases, with 18 bases left in between. The chain's CDR3 is CASSDEPTGNQETQYF. As DNA, the CDR3 is TGTGCCAGCAGTGATGAACCTACAGGGAATCAAGAGACCCAGTACTTC.

DNA of the CDR3: TGTGCCAGCTCATCGCCTCTAGGTAGCGGGACGCCAGATACGCAGTATTTT. It yields the protein CASSSPLGSGTPDTQYF. V is TRBV18 and J is TRBJ2-3; TRBD2 matches at 8 bases. The J segment lost 4 bases and the V segment lost 5 bases, leaving 14 bases of the junction unmatched. The CDR3 is 17 amino acids. Germline assignment: CDR1 KGHSH and CDR2 LQKENI. Using reference TRBV18 and TRBJ2-3 for the parts outside the CDR3, the full variable domain is NAGVMQNPRHLVRRRGQEARLRCSPMKGHSHVYWYRQLPEEGLKFMVYLQKENIIDESGMPKERFSAEFPKEGPSILRIQQVVRGDSAAYFCASSSPLGSGTPDTQYFGPGTRLTVL.

J is TRBJ1-5 and V is TRBV6-6; D is undetermined. Trimming cost V 5 bases and J 0 bases, with 11 bases left between them. The germline CDR1 and CDR2 sequences are MNHNY and SVGAGI (reference sequence). This CDR3 is built from 15 residues. CDR3 region: CASSPQTYSNQPQHF. In DNA form, the CDR3 reads TGTGCCAGCAGTCCCCAGACTTATAGCAATCAGCCCCAGCATTTT.

This clone was picked up one time. The V gene is TRBV21-1, the J gene TRBJ1-2; the table names TRBD1, a call not compared with the DNA. TRBV21-1 is shown as a pseudogene. The CDR3 totals 16 residues. This CDR3 reads CASSIRNRDRGLCYTF. CDR3 sequence (DNA): TGTGCCAGCAGCATCAGAAACCGGGACAGGGGGCTCTGCTACACCTTC.

The CDR3 region has the DNA TGTGCCAGCAGTTACTCGCCGGCTAGCGGGGGGAGGACCCAGTACTTC. Its protein product is CASSYSPASGGRTQYF. The J gene is TRBJ2-5, the V gene TRBV6-6; 11 bases match TRBD2. V lost 0 bases, J lost 7 bases, and 7 bases stayed unmatched. CDR1 is MNHNY, CDR2 SVGAGI, per germline (reference sequence). The CDR3 runs 16 residues.

This chain connects TRBV27 to TRBJ2-1, with TRBD2 matching 8 bases. The CDR3 covers 13 residues. Looked up from germline, CDR1 is MNHEY and CDR2 is SMNVEV (reference sequence). Germline trimming cut 5 bases from V and 12 bases from J; bases unmatched to any gene: 9. CDR3 residues: CASSPNSGTRQFF. The CDR3 DNA follows: TGTGCCAGCAGTCCGAACTCCGGGACTAGGCAGTTCTTC.

The rearrangement joins TRBV7-2 to TRBJ2-7; TRBD1 matches 7 bases. Germline V gene data show CDR1 as SGHTA and CDR2 as FQGNSA. CDR3 size: 13 residues. V was clipped by 7 bases and J by 4 bases; unmatched bases: 7. Here the CDR3 reads CASTFRDSYEQYF. The CDR3 nucleotides are TGTGCCAGCACCTTCCGGGACAGTTACGAGCAGTACTTC. Filled out from reference TRBV7-2 and TRBJ2-7, the complete variable domain reads GAGVSQSPSNKVTEKGKDVELRCDPISGHTALYWYRQSLGQGLEFLIYFQGNSAPDKSGLPSDRFSAERTGGSVSTLTIQRTQQEDSAVYLCASTFRDSYEQYFGPGTRLTVT.

V gene TRBV9 combines with J gene TRBJ2-3; D possibly corresponds to TRBD1 (5 bases). With 4 bases removed from V and 2 bases from J, the gap between germline ends came to 11 bases. Germline lookup yields CDR1 SGDLS and CDR2 YYNGEE. The CDR3 is 14 amino acids. CDR3 nucleotide sequence: TGTGCCAGCAGCTTGGACATTTCCACAGATACGCAGTATTTT. This codes for CASSLDISTDTQYF. Variable domain in full (rest from reference TRBV9 and TRBJ2-3): DSGVTQTPKHLITATGQRVTLRCSPRSGDLSVYWYQQSLDQGLQFLIQYYNGEERAKGNILERFSAQQFPDLHSELNLSSLELGDSALYFCASSLDISTDTQYFGPGTRLTVL.

This rearrangement joins TRBV5-6 to TRBJ2-2, with a possible D match to TRBD1 (5 bases). Germline CDR1 is SGHDT and CDR2 is YYEEEE. Trimming stripped 3 bases from V and 7 bases from J, with 7 bases between. CDR3 length: 12 residues. CDR3 loop: CASSSGNGELFF. The CDR3 DNA is TGTGCCAGCAGCTCAGGGAACGGGGAGCTGTTTTTT.

This chain links TRBV2 with TRBJ1-5; 7 bases agree with TRBD1. CDR3 length: 15 residues. V lost 6 bases, J lost 2 bases, and 7 bases stayed unmatched. Looked up from germline, CDR1 is SNHLY and CDR2 is FYNNEI. As DNA, the CDR3 is TGTGCCAGCAGCAGGGACAGAAAGGGCAATCAGCCCCAGCATTTT. Translated, it gives CASSRDRKGNQPQHF.

The rearrangement uses TRBV10-2 and TRBJ2-1; tentatively, D is TRBD1 (6 bases). V lost 2 bases and J lost 7, with 12 bases in between. The CDR3 contains 14 residues. Looked up from germline, CDR1 is WSHSY and CDR2 is SAAADI. The CDR3 DNA sequence: TGCGCCAGCAGTGAGCAGGGGTCGACTAATGAGCAGTTCTTC. Amino acids: CASSEQGSTNEQFF.

Of note for this clone: It is likely a read error, because the conserved phenylalanine at the end of the CDR3 is missing. The chain uses TRBV10-3 and TRBJ2-2; TRBD1 might be the D (6 bases). The germline V gene has CDR1 ENHRY and CDR2 SYGVKD. Trimming took 6 bases from V and 1 from J, leaving 9 bases between them. The CDR3 consists of 14 residues. The CDR3 DNA reads as TGTGCCATCAGGCCGACAGGGAACACCGGGGAGCTGTTTTTG. Translating gives CAIRPTGNTGELFL.

This sequence joins TRBV27 and TRBJ2-7, with 7 bases matching TRBD2. The junction had 10 bases not matched to a gene; V was cut back by 2 bases and J by 6 bases. There are 15 residues in the CDR3. Germline V gene lookup returns CDR1 MNHEY and CDR2 SMNVEV (reference sequence). The CDR3 region is CASSLAAGIQGEQYF. The CDR3 coding sequence is TGTGCCAGCAGTTTAGCAGCGGGGATTCAAGGCGAGCAGTACTTC.

This clone has only one observation. The chain has TRBV5-4 and TRBJ2-1; TRBD2 aligns across 14 bases. J was trimmed by 7 bases and V by 10 bases; bases with no gene match: 4. There are 13 residues in the CDR3. Germline CDR1 reads SGHNT; CDR2 reads YYREEE (reference sequence). The CDR3 DNA reads as TGTGCCGACGGACTAGCGGGAGGAAATGAGCAGTTCTTC. As protein: CADGLAGGNEQFF.

This clone is a singleton in its sample. V usage is TRBV18 and J usage is TRBJ2-3, with 12 bases that match TRBD2. Germline values: CDR1 KGHSH, CDR2 LQKENI. V shed 6 bases and J 1 base; nucleotides not matched to a gene: 5. This CDR3 contains 16 residues. The CDR3 DNA sequence: TGTGCCAGCTCCCCAAGACTAGCGGGGGGCACAGATACGCAGTATTTT. This sequence encodes CASSPRLAGGTDTQYF.

V and J are TRBV7-2 and TRBJ1-3; unclear D gene. Germline CDR1 SGHTA, CDR2 FQGNSA. The ends were cut back, 1 base at V and 4 bases at J, with 8 bases in the middle. The CDR3 has 14 residues. The CDR3 here is CASSLGAPGNTIYF. Here the CDR3 DNA reads TGTGCCAGCAGCTTAGGGGCCCCCGGAAACACCATATATTTT.